This T cell receptor beta chain was sequenced in a study of blood T cell repertoires in COVID-19. For the study at large: Samples taken during acute and convalescent COVID-19 were collected in the United States, Italy and Spain.

Germline V gene data show CDR1 as LNHDA and CDR2 as SQIVND (reference sequence). The junction had 12 bases not matched to a gene; V was cut back by 7 bases and J by 5 bases. CDR3 length: 15 residues. Original analysis: The assay estimated nucleated cells by amplifying reference gene primers. Data came from immunoSEQ multiplex PCR; TCRdb stores just in-frame clones and leaves some out. The DNA gave D and trimming, while V, J and clone size come from that table. The sample yields roughly 390,000 clones, 85% seen once. Source material: peripheral blood. The receptor was isolated from a woman between 18 and 30 years old with acute or convalescent COVID-19. V is TRBV19 and J is TRBJ2-3; 7 nucleotides align to TRBD1. The chain's CDR3 is CASNDPGQPGDTQYF. In DNA, the CDR3 is TGTGCCAGTAACGACCCGGGACAGCCCGGAGATACGCAGTATTTT.